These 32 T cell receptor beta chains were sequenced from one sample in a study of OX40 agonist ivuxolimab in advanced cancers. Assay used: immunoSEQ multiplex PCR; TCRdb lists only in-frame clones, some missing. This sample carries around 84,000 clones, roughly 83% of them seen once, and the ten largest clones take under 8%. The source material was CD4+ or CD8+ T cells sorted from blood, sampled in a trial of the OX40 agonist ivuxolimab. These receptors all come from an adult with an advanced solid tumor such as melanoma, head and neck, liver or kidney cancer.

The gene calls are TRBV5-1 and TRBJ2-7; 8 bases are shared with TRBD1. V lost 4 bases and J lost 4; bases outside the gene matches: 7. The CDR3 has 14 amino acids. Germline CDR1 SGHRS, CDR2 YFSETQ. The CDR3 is CASSGTGTGYEQYF. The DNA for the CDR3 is TGCGCCAGCAGCGGTACCGGGACAGGTTACGAGCAGTACTTC.

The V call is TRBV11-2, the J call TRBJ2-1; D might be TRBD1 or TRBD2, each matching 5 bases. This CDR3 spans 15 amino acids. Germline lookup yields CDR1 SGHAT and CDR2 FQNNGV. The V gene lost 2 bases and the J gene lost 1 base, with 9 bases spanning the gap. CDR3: CASSLYRTSYNEQFF. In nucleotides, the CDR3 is TGTGCCAGCAGCTTATACAGGACTTCCTACAATGAGCAGTTCTTC.

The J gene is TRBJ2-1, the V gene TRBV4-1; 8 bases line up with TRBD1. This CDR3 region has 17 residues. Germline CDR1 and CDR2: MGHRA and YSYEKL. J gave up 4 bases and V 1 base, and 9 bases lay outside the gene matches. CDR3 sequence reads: CASSQGAYGTGYNEQFF. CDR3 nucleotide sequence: TGCGCCAGCAGCCAAGGGGCCTACGGGACAGGATACAATGAGCAGTTCTTC.

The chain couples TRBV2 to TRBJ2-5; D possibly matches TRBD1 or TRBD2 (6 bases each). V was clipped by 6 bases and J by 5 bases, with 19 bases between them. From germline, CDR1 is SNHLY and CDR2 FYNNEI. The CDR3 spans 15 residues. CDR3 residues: CASSPRGQGGETQYF. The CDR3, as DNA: TGTGCCAGCAGCCCCCGAGGGCAAGGGGGGGAGACCCAGTACTTC.

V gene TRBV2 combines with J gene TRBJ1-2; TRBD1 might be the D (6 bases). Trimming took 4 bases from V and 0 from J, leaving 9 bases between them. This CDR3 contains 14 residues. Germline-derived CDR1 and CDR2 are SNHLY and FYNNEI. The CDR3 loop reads CASSGTATNYGYTF. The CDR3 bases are TGTGCCAGCAGTGGGACAGCGACTAACTATGGCTACACCTTC.

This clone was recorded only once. CDR3 nucleotide sequence: TGTGCCAGCAGCGCTCAAACAGGGTCGGAGACCCAGTACTTC. Translated, it gives CASSAQTGSETQYF. V gene TRBV9 combines with J gene TRBJ2-5; the D gene is possibly TRBD1 (6 bases). V was shortened by 3 bases and J by 5 bases, with 14 bases between the two germline ends. This CDR3 spans 14 amino acids. Germline values: CDR1 SGDLS, CDR2 YYNGEE.

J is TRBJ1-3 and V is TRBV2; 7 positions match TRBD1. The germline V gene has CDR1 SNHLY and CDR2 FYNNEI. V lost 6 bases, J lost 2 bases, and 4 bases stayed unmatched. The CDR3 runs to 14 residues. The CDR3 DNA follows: TGTGCCAGCAGGCACAGGGGAGCTGGAAACACCATATATTTT. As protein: CASRHRGAGNTIYF.

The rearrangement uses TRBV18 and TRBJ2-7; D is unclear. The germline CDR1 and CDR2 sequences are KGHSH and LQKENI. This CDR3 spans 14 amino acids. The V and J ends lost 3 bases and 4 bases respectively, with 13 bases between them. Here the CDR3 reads CASSPPDRPYEQYF. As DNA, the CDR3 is TGTGCCAGCTCACCTCCCGACCGACCGTACGAGCAGTACTTC.

The CDR3 DNA follows: TGTGCCAGTAGTATGGGAAGGGCAGATAATCAGCCCCAGCATTTT. Its protein product is CASSMGRADNQPQHF. This chain links TRBV19 with TRBJ1-5; D unresolved. Germline CDR1 is LNHDA and CDR2 is SQIVND (reference sequence). Trimming took 3 bases from V and 4 from J, leaving 13 bases between them. The CDR3 is made up of 15 amino acids.

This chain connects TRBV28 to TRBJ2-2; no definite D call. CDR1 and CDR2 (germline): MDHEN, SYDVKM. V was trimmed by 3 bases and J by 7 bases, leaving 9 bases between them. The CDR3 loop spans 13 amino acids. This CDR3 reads CASSLPVLGELFF. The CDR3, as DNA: TGTGCCAGCAGTTTGCCTGTCCTCGGGGAGCTGTTTTTT.

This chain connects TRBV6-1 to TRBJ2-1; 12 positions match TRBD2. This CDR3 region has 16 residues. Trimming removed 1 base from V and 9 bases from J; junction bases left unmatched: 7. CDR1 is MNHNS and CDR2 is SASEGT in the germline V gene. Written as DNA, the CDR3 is TGTGCCAGCAGTGAAGGAGGGGGACTAGCGGGCGGTGAGCAGTTCTTC. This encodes CASSEGGGLAGGEQFF.

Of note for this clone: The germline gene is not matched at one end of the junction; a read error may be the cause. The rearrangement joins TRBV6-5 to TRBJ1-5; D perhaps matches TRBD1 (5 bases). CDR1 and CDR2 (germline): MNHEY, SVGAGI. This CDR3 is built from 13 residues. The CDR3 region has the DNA TGTGCCAGCAGGTACTCAGGGAATCAGCCCCAGCATTTT. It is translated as CASRYSGNQPQHF.

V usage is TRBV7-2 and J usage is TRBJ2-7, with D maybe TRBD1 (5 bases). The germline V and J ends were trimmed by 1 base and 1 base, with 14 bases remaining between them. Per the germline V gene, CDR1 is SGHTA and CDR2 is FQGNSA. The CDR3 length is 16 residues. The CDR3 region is CASSLEATWTSYEQYF. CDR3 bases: TGTGCCAGCAGCTTAGAGGCGACATGGACATCCTACGAGCAGTACTTC. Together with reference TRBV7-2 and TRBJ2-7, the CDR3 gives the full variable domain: GAGVSQSPSNKVTEKGKDVELRCDPISGHTALYWYRQSLGQGLEFLIYFQGNSAPDKSGLPSDRFSAERTGGSVSTLTIQRTQQEDSAVYLCASSLEATWTSYEQYFGPGTRLTVT.

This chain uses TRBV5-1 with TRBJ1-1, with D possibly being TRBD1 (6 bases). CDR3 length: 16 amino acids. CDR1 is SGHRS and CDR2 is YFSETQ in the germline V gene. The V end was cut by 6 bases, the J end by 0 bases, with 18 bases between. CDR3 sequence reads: CASNHGGRRVNTEAFF. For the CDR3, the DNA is TGCGCCAGCAATCACGGGGGCAGGAGAGTGAACACTGAAGCTTTCTTT.

In DNA, the CDR3 is TGTGCCAGCAGTTATGCCAGGGACTATGGCTACACCTTC. Its protein is CASSYARDYGYTF. The chain links TRBV6-5 to TRBJ1-2; a possible D gene is TRBD1 (5 bases). The CDR3 is made up of 13 amino acids. V lost 3 bases and J lost 3, with 8 bases in between. Germline-derived CDR1 and CDR2 are MNHEY and SVGAGI.

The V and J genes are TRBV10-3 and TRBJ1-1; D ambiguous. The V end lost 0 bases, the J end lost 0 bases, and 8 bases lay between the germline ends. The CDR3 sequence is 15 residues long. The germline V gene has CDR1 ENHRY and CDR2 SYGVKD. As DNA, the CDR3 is TGTGCCATCAGTGAGTCCCCCAGCCTGAACACTGAAGCTTTCTTT. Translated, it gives CAISESPSLNTEAFF.

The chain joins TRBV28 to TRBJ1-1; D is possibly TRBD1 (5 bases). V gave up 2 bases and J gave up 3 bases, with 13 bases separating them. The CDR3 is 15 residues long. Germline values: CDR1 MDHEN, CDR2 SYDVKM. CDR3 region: CASSLRGLRDTEAFF. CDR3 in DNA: TGTGCCAGCAGTTTAAGGGGCCTCAGGGACACTGAAGCTTTCTTT.

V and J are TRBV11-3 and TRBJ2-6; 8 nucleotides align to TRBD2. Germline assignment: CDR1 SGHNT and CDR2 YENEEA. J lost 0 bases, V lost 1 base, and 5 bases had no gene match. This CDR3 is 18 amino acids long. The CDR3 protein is CASSLGVSGDSGANVLTF. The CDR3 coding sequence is TGTGCCAGCAGCTTAGGGGTTAGCGGGGACTCTGGGGCCAACGTCCTGACTTTC. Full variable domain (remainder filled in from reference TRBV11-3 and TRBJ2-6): EAGVVQSPRYKIIEKKQPVAFWCNPISGHNTLYWYLQNLGQGPELLIRYENEEAVDDSQLPKDRFSAERLKGVDSTLKIQPAELGDSAVYLCASSLGVSGDSGANVLTFGAGSRLTVL.

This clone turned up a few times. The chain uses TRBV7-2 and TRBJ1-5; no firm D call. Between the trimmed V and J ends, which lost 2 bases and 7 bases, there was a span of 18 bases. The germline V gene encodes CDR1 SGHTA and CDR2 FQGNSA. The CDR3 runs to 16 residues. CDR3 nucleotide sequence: TGTGCCAGCAGCTTACATTCAGCCGAGGCGGGGCAGCCCCAGCATTTT. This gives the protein CASSLHSAEAGQPQHF.

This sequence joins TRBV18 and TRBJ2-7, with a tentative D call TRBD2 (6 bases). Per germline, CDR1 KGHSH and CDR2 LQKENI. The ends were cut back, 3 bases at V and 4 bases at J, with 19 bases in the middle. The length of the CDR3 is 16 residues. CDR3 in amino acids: CASSPPGGNSKYEQYF. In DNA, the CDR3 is TGTGCCAGCTCACCTCCCGGGGGAAACTCGAAGTACGAGCAGTACTTC.

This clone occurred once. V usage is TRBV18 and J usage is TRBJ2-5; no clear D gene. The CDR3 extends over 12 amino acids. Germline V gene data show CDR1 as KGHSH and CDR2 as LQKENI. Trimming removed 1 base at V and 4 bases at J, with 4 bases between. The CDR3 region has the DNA TGTGCCAGCTCACCACAGGGAGAGACCCAGTACTTC. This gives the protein CASSPQGETQYF.

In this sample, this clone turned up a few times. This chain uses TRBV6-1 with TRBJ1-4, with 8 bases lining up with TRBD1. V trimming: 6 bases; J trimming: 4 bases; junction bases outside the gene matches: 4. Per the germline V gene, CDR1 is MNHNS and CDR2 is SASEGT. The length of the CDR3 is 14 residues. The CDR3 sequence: CASSPTGVNEKLFF. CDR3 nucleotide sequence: TGTGCCAGCAGCCCGACAGGGGTTAATGAAAAACTGTTTTTT.

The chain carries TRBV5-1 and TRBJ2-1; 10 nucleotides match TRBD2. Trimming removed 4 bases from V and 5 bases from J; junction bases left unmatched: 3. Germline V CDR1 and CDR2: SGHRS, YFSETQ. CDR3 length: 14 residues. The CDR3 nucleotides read TGCGCCAGCAGCAATCTAGCGGGGGACAATGAGCAGTTCTTC. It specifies CASSNLAGDNEQFF. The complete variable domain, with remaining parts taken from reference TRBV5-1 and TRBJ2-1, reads KAGVTQTPRYLIKTRGQQVTLSCSPISGHRSVSWYQQTPGQGLQFLFEYFSETQRNKGNFPGRFSGRQFSNSRSEMNVSTLELGDSALYLCASSNLAGDNEQFFGPGTRLTVL.

The CDR3 DNA follows: TGTGCCAGCCGATGGGAGAACAATCAGCCCCAGCATTTT. It yields the protein CASRWENNQPQHF. The chain links TRBV6-1 to TRBJ1-5, with D hard to call. CDR1 and CDR2 (germline): MNHNS, SASEGT. The V gene lost 8 bases and the J gene lost 3 bases, with 11 bases spanning the gap. There are 13 residues in the CDR3.

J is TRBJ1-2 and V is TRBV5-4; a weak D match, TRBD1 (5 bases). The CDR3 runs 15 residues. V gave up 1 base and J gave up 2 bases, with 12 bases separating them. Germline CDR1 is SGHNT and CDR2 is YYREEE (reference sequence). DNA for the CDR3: TGTGCCAGCAGCTTGCCCAGGGCGGCAAACTATGGCTACACCTTC. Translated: CASSLPRAANYGYTF.

The CDR3 loop is CASSLDSKQSQHF. The CDR3 DNA reads as TGCGCCAGCAGCCTGGACAGTAAACAGTCCCAGCATTTT. J is TRBJ1-5 and V is TRBV5-1; D may be TRBD1 (6 bases). The CDR3 has 13 residues. Trimming shortened V by 4 bases and J by 11 bases, and 16 bases separated the two germline ends. Germline V gene sequence: CDR1 SGHRS, CDR2 YFSETQ.

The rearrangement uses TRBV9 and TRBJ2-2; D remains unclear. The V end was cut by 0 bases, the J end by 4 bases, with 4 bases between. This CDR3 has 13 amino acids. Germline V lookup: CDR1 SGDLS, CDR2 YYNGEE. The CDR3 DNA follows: TGTGCCAGCAGCGTAGTGGCCACCGGGGAGCTGTTTTTT. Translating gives CASSVVATGELFF.

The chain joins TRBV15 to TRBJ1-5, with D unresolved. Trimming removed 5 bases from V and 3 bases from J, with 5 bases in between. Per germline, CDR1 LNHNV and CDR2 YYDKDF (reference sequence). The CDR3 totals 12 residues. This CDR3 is CATSPYNQPQHF. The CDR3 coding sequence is TGTGCCACCAGCCCTTACAATCAGCCCCAGCATTTT.

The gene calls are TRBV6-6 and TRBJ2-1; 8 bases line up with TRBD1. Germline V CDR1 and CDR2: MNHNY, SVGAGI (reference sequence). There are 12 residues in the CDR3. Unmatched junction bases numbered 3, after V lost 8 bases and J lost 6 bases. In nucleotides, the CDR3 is TGTGCCAGCGTCAGGGGGCGCAATGAGCAGTTCTTC. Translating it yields CASVRGRNEQFF.

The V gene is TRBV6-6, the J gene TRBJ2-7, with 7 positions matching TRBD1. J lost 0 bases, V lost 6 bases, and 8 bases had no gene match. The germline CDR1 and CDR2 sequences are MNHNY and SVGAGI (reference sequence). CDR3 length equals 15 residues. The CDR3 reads CASSTNRDSSYEQYF. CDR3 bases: TGTGCCAGCAGCACAAACCGGGACAGCTCCTACGAGCAGTACTTC.

The CDR3: CASSTSYNSPLHF. The CDR3 coding sequence is TGCGCCAGCAGTACCTCCTATAATTCACCCCTCCACTTT. The J gene is TRBJ1-6, the V gene TRBV5-1; no definite D call. This CDR3 contains 13 residues. Germline V gene sequence: CDR1 SGHRS, CDR2 YFSETQ. V was clipped by 5 bases and J by 0 bases, with 3 bases between them.

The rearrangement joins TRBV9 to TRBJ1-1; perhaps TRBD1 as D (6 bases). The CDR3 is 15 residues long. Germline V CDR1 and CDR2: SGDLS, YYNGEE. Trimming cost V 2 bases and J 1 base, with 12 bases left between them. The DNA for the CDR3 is TGTGCCAGCAGCGTCACGGGGGGCACGAACACTGAAGCTTTCTTT. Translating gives CASSVTGGTNTEAFF.